What follows are 29 T cell receptor beta chains derived from one specimen sequenced in a study of monozygotic twins with inflammatory bowel disease. Each CDR3 protein gets one entry in TCRdb, which reprocessed the 5' RACE reads and gives no DNA. The sample table includes roughly 100,000 distinct CDR3 sequences. Input material: blood. These receptors came from a human donor with ulcerative colitis or Crohn's disease, or a healthy co-twin of an affected twin (not recorded which).

V usage is TRBV9 and J usage is TRBJ2-2; without DNA, the TCRdb call of TRBD2 cannot be checked. Germline loops: CDR1 SGDLS, CDR2 YYNGEE. The CDR3 covers 16 residues. CDR3 region: CASSVQAGGPPGSCFF.

V is TRBV20-1 and J is TRBJ2-5; TCRdb calls TRBD1, which cannot be checked without DNA. The length of the CDR3 is 12 residues. Germline loops: CDR1 DFQATT, CDR2 SNEGSKA (reference sequence). CDR3 amino acids: CSARSPLETQYF.

The V and J genes are TRBV29-1 and TRBJ2-7; TCRdb calls TRBD1, which cannot be checked without DNA. This CDR3 has 11 residues. Germline-derived CDR1 and CDR2 are SQVTM and ANQGSEA. CDR3 sequence reads: CSVSGTYEQYF.

The chain uses TRBV28 and TRBJ2-5; TCRdb designates TRBD1, a call that cannot be tested without DNA. There are 15 residues in the CDR3. Per the germline V gene, CDR1 is MDHEN and CDR2 is SYDVKM. CDR3 in amino acids: CASSLYGTGQETQYF.

The genes are TRBV4-3 and TRBJ1-6. Germline CDR1 and CDR2: LGHNA and YSLEER. The CDR3 totals 13 residues. This CDR3 is CASSQGPYSPLHF.

The chain uses TRBV7-9 and TRBJ1-5; TCRdb indicates TRBD1, and absent DNA this call remains unverified. The CDR3 is 12 amino acids. In germline, CDR1 is SEHNR, CDR2 FQNEAQ (reference sequence). The CDR3 loop reads CASSSQGQPQHF.

V and J are TRBV12-3 or TRBV12-4 and TRBJ1-5. CDR3 size: 17 residues. The CDR3 spells CASDEDGPGGGNQPQHF.

The chain employs TRBV4-1 and TRBJ2-1; with no DNA, the TCRdb D assignment of TRBD2 cannot be verified. The CDR3 runs to 16 residues. Germline V lookup: CDR1 MGHRA, CDR2 YSYEKL. CDR3 sequence reads: CASSQRTSGRGNEQFF.

V and J are TRBV28 and TRBJ2-7. The germline gives CDR1 MDHEN, CDR2 SYDVKM. The CDR3 covers 13 residues. CDR3 sequence reads: CASSTSWSYEQYF.

The chain has TRBV4-3 and TRBJ1-6; TCRdb outputs TRBD1, but without DNA this stays unchecked. The CDR3 contains 15 residues. The germline V gene has CDR1 LGHNA and CDR2 YSLEER. The CDR3: CASSQGGRGNSPLHF.

The chain carries TRBV9 and TRBJ2-3; TCRdb calls TRBD1, which cannot be checked without DNA. The CDR3 is 13 amino acids. Germline CDR1 is SGDLS and CDR2 is YYNGEE. The CDR3 reads CASARMGGDTQYF.

The chain joins TRBV6-1 to TRBJ1-6; TCRdb returns TRBD1, unconfirmable since there is no DNA. The germline V gene encodes CDR1 MNHNS and CDR2 SASEGT. The CDR3 runs to 16 residues. CDR3 amino acids: CASSDGGRGGNSPLHF.

The V gene is TRBV7-8, the J gene TRBJ2-2; TCRdb selects TRBD2, and the lack of DNA leaves this call unchecked. The CDR3 runs to 17 residues. Germline V lookup: CDR1 SGHVS, CDR2 FQNEAQ. CDR3 region: CASSLTRTSGVTGELFF.

V gene TRBV5-1 combines with J gene TRBJ1-1; TCRdb calls TRBD1, which cannot be checked without DNA. The CDR3 spans 14 residues. CDR1 and CDR2 (germline): SGHRS, YFSETQ. This CDR3 is CATSRQGGDTEAFF.

This chain uses TRBV3-1 with TRBJ1-6; the TCRdb D gene call, TRBD1, has no DNA to confirm it. This CDR3 comprises 13 residues. In germline, CDR1 is LGHDT, CDR2 YNNKEL (reference sequence). The CDR3 sequence is CASSQKGASPLHF.

The rearrangement uses TRBV5-1 and TRBJ2-1; TCRdb picks TRBD1, but there is no DNA to check that call. This CDR3 contains 16 residues. CDR1 is SGHRS, CDR2 YFSETQ, per germline. The CDR3 spells CASSLFGGRPDNEQFF.

V usage is TRBV28 and J usage is TRBJ2-7; the D call of TRBD1 rests on TCRdb alone, since no DNA is present to check it. The length of the CDR3 is 15 residues. In germline, CDR1 is MDHEN, CDR2 SYDVKM. CDR3 amino acids: CASRGPRQGVYEQYF.

The CDR3 here is CASSLSGVSGNTIYF. The chain recombines TRBV5-1 with TRBJ1-3; TCRdb outputs TRBD1, but without DNA this stays unchecked. The CDR3 is made up of 15 amino acids. CDR1 SGHRS and CDR2 YFSETQ come from the germline V gene.

This sequence joins TRBV29-1 and TRBJ1-4. This CDR3 spans 13 amino acids. Germline lookup yields CDR1 SQVTM and CDR2 ANQGSEA. This CDR3 reads CSVEGPRGEKLFF.

V and J are TRBV9 and TRBJ2-1; with no DNA, the TCRdb D assignment of TRBD1 cannot be verified. The CDR3 covers 12 residues. Germline CDR1 SGDLS, CDR2 YYNGEE. The CDR3 region is CASSLYGGEQFF. The full variable domain, its missing parts supplied by reference TRBV9 and TRBJ2-1, is DSGVTQTPKHLITATGQRVTLRCSPRSGDLSVYWYQQSLDQGLQFLIQYYNGEERAKGNILERFSAQQFPDLHSELNLSSLELGDSALYFCASSLYGGEQFFGPGTRLTVL.

The rearrangement links TRBV5-1 to TRBJ2-4; TCRdb gives TRBD1 as the D gene, but with no DNA this cannot be confirmed. The CDR3 contains 11 residues. CDR1 SGHRS and CDR2 YFSETQ come from the germline V gene. The CDR3 protein is CASSLGQVQYF.

The chain is built from TRBV18 and TRBJ1-4. Looked up from germline, CDR1 is KGHSH and CDR2 is LQKENI. The CDR3 contains 14 residues. This chain's CDR3 is CASSPDLANEKLFF.

This chain uses TRBV12-3 or TRBV12-4 with TRBJ2-1; TCRdb designates TRBD1, a call that cannot be tested without DNA. There are 15 residues in the CDR3. This CDR3 reads CASSRQESSYNEQFF.

The V gene is TRBV20-1, the J gene TRBJ2-5; there is no DNA to check the TCRdb D call of TRBD2. This CDR3 spans 13 amino acids. In germline, CDR1 is DFQATT, CDR2 SNEGSKA (reference sequence). CDR3 protein: CSAHGLGGETQYF.

The chain is built from TRBV18 and TRBJ2-1; the TCRdb D gene call, TRBD2, has no DNA to confirm it. Germline CDR1 KGHSH, CDR2 LQKENI. This CDR3 has 16 amino acids. CDR3 amino acids: CASSPLDAGALDEQFF.

J is TRBJ1-5 and V is TRBV10-3; TCRdb calls TRBD1, which cannot be checked without DNA. Germline CDR1 ENHRY, CDR2 SYGVKD. The CDR3 is 14 residues long. The CDR3 sequence is CAINSLGGLQPQHF.

The rearrangement links TRBV12-3 or TRBV12-4 to TRBJ2-2. This CDR3 is built from 15 residues. CDR3: CASSFRQGDTGELFF.

The V call is TRBV5-1, the J call TRBJ1-1; there is no DNA to check the TCRdb D call of TRBD1. CDR3 length equals 15 residues. In germline, CDR1 is SGHRS, CDR2 YFSETQ. The CDR3 reads CASRDPRTANTEAFF.

J is TRBJ2-7 and V is TRBV6-1; TCRdb returns TRBD2, unconfirmable since there is no DNA. Germline values: CDR1 MNHNS, CDR2 SASEGT. CDR3 size: 15 residues. The CDR3 protein is CASSESAGDMYEQYF.